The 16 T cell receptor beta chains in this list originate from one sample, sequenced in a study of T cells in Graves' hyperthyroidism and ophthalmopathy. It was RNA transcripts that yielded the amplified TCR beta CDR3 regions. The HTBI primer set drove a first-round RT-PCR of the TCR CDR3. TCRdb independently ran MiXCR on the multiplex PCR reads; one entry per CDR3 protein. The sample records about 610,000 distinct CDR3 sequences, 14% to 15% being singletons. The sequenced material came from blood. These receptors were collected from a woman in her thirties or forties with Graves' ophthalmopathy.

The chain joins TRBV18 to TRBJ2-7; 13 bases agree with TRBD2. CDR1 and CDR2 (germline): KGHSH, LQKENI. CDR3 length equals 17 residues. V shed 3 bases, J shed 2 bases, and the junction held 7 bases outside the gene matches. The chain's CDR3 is CASSPEPGLAGTYEQYF. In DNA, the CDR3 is TGTGCCAGCTCACCCGAACCGGGACTAGCGGGAACCTACGAGCAGTACTTC.

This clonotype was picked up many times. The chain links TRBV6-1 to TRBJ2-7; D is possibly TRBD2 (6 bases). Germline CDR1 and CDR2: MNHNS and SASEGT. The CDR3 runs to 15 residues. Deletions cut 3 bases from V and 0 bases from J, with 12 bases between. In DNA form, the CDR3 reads TGTGCCAGCAGTGATGGGACTGCCGTCTCCTACGAGCAGTACTTC. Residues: CASSDGTAVSYEQYF.

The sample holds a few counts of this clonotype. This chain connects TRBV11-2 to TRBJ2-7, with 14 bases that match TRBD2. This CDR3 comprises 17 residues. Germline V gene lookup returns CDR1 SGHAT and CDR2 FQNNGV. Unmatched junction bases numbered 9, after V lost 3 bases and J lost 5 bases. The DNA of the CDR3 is TGTGCCAGCAGCTTCCCGGGACTAGCGGGAGAGGCCCACGAGCAGTACTTC. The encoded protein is CASSFPGLAGEAHEQYF.

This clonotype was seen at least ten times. This CDR3 reads CASSTVAGMVETQYF. The CDR3 region has the DNA TGTGCCAGCAGTACCGTAGCGGGAATGGTAGAGACCCAGTACTTC. The V and J genes are TRBV7-2 and TRBJ2-5; TRBD2 agrees at 8 bases. Losses at the gene ends were 6 bases for V and 4 bases for J; bases not matched to a gene: 10. The CDR3 covers 15 residues. The germline CDR1 and CDR2 sequences are SGHTA and FQGNSA. Together with reference TRBV7-2 and TRBJ2-5, the CDR3 gives the full variable domain: GAGVSQSPSNKVTEKGKDVELRCDPISGHTALYWYRQSLGQGLEFLIYFQGNSAPDKSGLPSDRFSAERTGGSVSTLTIQRTQQEDSAVYLCASSTVAGMVETQYFGPGTRLLVL.

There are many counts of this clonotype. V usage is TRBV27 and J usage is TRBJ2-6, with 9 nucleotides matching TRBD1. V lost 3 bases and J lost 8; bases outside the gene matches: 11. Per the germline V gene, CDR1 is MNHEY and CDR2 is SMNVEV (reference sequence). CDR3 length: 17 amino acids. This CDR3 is CASSLGTGYWATNVLTF. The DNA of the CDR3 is TGTGCCAGCAGTTTGGGGACAGGGTACTGGGCAACCAACGTCCTGACTTTC.

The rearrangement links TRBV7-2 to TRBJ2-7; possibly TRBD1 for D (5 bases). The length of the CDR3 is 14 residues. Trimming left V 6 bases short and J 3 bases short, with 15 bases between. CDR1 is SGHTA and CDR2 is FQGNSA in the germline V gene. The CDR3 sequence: CASSPSTERYEQYF. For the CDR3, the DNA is TGTGCCAGCAGTCCATCGACAGAACGCTACGAGCAGTACTTC.

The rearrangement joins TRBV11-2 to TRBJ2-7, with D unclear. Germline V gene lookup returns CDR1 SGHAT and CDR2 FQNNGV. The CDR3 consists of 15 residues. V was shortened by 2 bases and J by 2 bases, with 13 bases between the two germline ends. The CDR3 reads CASSLRPALPYEQYF. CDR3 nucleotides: TGTGCCAGCAGCTTACGGCCCGCGTTACCCTACGAGCAGTACTTC.

The DNA of the CDR3 is TGTGCCAGCAGTGGGGGCAGGCGGCAGACTCAGCCCCAGCATTTT. This encodes CASSGGRRQTQPQHF. This sequence joins TRBV6-1 and TRBJ1-5, with a possible D match to TRBD1 (5 bases). Trimming took off 4 bases at V and 6 bases at J, with 16 bases between the two ends. The CDR3 spans 15 residues. Per the germline V gene, CDR1 is MNHNS and CDR2 is SASEGT.

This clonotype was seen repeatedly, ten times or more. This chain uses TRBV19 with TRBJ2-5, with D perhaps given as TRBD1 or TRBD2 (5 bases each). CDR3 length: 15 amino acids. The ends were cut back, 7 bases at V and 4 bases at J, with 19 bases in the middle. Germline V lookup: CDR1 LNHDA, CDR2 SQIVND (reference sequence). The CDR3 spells CASNPRWGLSETQYF. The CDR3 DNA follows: TGTGCCAGTAATCCTCGGTGGGGGTTATCAGAGACCCAGTACTTC.

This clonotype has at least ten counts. CDR3 amino acids: CASSLDPLAGAPRPQYF. As DNA, the CDR3 is TGTGCCAGCAGCTTAGATCCCCTAGCGGGGGCCCCGCGGCCCCAGTACTTC. The chain recombines TRBV11-2 with TRBJ2-5, with 10 bases identical to TRBD2. This CDR3 has 17 amino acids. The ends lost 0 bases at V and 9 bases at J; junction bases unmatched: 13. The V gene's germline CDR1 is SGHAT and CDR2 FQNNGV.

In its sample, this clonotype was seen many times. CDR3: CASSTDRRGGEAFF. The CDR3 DNA reads as TGTGCCAGTAGTACCGACCGACGGGGGGGTGAAGCTTTCTTT. This chain uses TRBV19 with TRBJ1-1; D might be TRBD1 (5 bases). Germline assignment: CDR1 LNHDA and CDR2 SQIVND (reference sequence). The CDR3 sequence is 14 residues long. Trimming shortened V by 4 bases and J by 7 bases, and 16 bases separated the two germline ends.

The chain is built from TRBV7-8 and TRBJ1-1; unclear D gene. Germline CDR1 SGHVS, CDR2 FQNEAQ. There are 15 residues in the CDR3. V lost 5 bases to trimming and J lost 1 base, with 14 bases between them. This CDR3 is CASSQDRVGNTEAFF. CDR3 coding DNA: TGTGCCAGCAGCCAAGATAGGGTGGGGAACACTGAAGCTTTCTTT.

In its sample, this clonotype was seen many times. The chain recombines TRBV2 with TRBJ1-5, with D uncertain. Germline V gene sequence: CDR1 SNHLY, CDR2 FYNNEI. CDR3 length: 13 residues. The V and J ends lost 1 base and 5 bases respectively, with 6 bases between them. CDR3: CASSEGRDQPQHF. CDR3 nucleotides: TGTGCCAGCAGTGAAGGGAGGGATCAGCCCCAGCATTTT.

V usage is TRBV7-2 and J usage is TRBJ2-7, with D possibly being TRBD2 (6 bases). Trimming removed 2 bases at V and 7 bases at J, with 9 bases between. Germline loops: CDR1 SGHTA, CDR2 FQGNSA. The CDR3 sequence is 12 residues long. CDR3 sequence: CASSLRAGEQYF. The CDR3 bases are TGTGCCAGCAGCTTAAGGGCGGGGGAGCAGTACTTC.

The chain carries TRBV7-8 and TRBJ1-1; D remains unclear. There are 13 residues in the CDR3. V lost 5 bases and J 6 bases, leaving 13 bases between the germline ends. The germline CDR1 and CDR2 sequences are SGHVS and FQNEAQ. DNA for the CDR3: TGTGCCAGCAGCGACCGTATCGGCTCTGAAGCTTTCTTT. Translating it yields CASSDRIGSEAFF.

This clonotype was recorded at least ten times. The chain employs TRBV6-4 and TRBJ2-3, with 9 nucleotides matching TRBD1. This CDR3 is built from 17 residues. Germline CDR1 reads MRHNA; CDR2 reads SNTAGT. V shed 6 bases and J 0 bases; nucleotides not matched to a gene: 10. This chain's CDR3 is CASSHAGQGASTDTQYF. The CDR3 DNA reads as TGTGCCAGCAGCCACGCGGGACAGGGAGCTAGCACAGATACGCAGTATTTT.